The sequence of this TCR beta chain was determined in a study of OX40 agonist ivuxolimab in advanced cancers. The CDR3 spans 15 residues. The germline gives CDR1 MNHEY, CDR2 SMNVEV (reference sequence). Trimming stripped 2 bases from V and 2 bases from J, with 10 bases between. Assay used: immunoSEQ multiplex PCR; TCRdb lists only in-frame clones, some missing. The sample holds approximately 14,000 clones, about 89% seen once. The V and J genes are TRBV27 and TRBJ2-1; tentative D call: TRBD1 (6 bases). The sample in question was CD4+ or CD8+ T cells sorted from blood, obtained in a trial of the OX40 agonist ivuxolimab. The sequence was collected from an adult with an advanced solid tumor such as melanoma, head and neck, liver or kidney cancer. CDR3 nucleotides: TGTGCCAGCAGTTTAGGGACACCTACCTACAATGAGCAGTTCTTC. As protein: CASSLGTPTYNEQFF.